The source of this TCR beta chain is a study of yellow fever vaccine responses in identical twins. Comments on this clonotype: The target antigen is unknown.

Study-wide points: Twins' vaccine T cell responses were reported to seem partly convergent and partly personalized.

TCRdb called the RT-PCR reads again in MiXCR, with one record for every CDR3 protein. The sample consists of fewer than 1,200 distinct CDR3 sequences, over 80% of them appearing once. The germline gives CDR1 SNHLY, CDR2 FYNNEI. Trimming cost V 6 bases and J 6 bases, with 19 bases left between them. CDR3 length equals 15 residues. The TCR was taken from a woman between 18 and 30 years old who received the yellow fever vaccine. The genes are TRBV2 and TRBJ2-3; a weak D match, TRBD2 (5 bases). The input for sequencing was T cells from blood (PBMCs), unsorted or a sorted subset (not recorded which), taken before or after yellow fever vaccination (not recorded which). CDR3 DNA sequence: TGTGCCAGCAGCGAACTAGGTTACGTTGGTGATACGCAGTATTTT. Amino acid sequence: CASSELGYVGDTQYF.